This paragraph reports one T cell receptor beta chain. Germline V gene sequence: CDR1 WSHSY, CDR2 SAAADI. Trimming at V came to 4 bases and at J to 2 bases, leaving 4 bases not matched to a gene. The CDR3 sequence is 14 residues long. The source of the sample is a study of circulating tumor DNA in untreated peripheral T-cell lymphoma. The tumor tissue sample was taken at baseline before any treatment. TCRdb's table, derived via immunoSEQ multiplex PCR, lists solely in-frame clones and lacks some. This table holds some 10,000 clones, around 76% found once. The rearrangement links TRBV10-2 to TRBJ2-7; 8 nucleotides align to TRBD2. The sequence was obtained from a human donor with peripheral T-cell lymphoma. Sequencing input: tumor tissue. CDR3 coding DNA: TGCGCCAGCAGTGGCGGGGGGACCCCCTACGAGCAGTACTTC. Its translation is CASSGGGTPYEQYF.